The 5 T cell receptor beta chains below come from one sample, sequenced in a study of blood T cell repertoires in COVID-19. Sequencing was performed with immunoSEQ multiplex PCR; in TCRdb, only in-frame clones are kept and a portion is missing. The sample carries about 14,000 clones, 70% to 80% recorded once. Sequences were obtained from peripheral blood. The receptors were sampled from a human donor in a cohort sampled during active COVID-19.

This chain links TRBV27 with TRBJ2-3; 7 bases match TRBD2. In germline, CDR1 is MNHEY, CDR2 SMNVEV (reference sequence). The ends lost 3 bases at V and 0 bases at J; junction bases unmatched: 9. The CDR3 runs 17 residues. The CDR3 bases are TGTGCCAGCAGTTTGATCCTGCGGGAGAGTAGCACAGATACGCAGTATTTT. Translating it yields CASSLILRESSTDTQYF.

The chain has TRBV3-1 (or the pseudogene TRBV3-2) and TRBJ1-2; D remains ambiguous. In germline, CDR1 is LGHDT, CDR2 YNNKEL (reference sequence). The CDR3 extends over 15 amino acids. Deletions cut 1 base from V and 5 bases from J, with 14 bases between. DNA for the CDR3: TGTGCCAGCAGCCAAGGCCCAGGCCAGACATATGGCTACACCTTC. This gives the protein CASSQGPGQTYGYTF.

V gene TRBV12-5 combines with J gene TRBJ1-1, with 7 bases aligning to TRBD1. J lost 0 bases, V lost 4 bases, and 11 bases had no gene match. The CDR3 extends over 17 amino acids. In germline, CDR1 is LGHNT, CDR2 FRNRAP. The DNA of the CDR3 is TGTGCTAGTGGTTCTCAGACAGGGTTCTTCATGAACACTGAAGCTTTCTTT. It is translated as CASGSQTGFFMNTEAFF.

The chain couples TRBV2 to TRBJ2-4; TRBD1 matches at 7 bases. The ends lost 4 bases at V and 8 bases at J; junction bases unmatched: 8. The CDR3 runs to 14 residues. Germline V gives CDR1 SNHLY, CDR2 FYNNEI. CDR3 DNA sequence: TGTGCCAGCAGTGGACAGGGACCCGGGGACATTCAGTACTTC. It is translated as CASSGQGPGDIQYF.

This chain uses TRBV9 with TRBJ2-2; 7 bases align to TRBD1. From germline, CDR1 is SGDLS and CDR2 YYNGEE. The junction had 9 bases not matched to a gene; V was cut back by 4 bases and J by 6 bases. CDR3 length: 15 residues. CDR3 residues: CASSSPGTASGELFF. CDR3 DNA sequence: TGTGCCAGCAGCAGCCCCGGGACAGCATCCGGGGAGCTGTTTTTT.